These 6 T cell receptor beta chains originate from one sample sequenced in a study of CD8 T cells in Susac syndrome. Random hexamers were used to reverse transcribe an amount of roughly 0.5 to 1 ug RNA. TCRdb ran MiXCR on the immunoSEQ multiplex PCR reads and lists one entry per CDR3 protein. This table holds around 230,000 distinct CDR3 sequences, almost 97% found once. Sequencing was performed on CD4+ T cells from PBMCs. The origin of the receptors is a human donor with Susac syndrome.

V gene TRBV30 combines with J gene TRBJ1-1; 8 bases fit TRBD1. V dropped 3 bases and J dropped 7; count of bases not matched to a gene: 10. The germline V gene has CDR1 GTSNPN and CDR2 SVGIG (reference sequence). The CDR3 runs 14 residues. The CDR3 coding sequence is TGTGCCTGGAGGGAAGCAGGGGGCGGAGGTGAAGCTTTCTTT. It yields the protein CAWREAGGGGEAFF.

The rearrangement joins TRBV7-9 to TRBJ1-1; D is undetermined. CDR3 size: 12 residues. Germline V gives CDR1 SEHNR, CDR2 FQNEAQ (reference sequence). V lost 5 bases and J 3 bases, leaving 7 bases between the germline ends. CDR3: CASSAEYTEAFF. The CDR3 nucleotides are TGTGCCAGCAGCGCAGAATACACTGAAGCTTTCTTT.

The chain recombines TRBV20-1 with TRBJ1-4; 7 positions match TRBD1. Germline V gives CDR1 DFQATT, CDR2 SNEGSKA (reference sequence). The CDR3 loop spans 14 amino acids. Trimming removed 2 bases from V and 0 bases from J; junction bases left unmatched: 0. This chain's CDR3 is CSARQGATNEKLFF. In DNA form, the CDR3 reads TGCAGTGCTAGACAGGGGGCAACTAATGAAAAACTGTTTTTT.

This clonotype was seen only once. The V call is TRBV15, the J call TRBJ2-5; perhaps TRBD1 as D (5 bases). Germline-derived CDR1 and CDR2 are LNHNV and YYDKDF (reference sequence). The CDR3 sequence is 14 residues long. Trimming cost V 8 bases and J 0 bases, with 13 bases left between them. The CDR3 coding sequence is TGTGCCACCGTCAGGGTAAATTACCAAGAGACCCAGTACTTC. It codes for CATVRVNYQETQYF.

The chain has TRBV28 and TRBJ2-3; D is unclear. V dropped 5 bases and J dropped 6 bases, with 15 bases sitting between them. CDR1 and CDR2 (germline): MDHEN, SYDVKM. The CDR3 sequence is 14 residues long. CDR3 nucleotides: TGTGCCAGCAGTCCCCGCGCTGGTACGGATACGCAGTATTTT. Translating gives CASSPRAGTDTQYF.

DNA for the CDR3: TGTGCCTGGAGTGTACTTGGAACCAATCAGCCCCAGCATTTT. This translates into CAWSVLGTNQPQHF. The genes are TRBV30 and TRBJ1-5; D unresolved. V was pared by 0 bases and J by 3 bases, with 9 bases between. Germline V gives CDR1 GTSNPN, CDR2 SVGIG (reference sequence). This CDR3 is built from 14 residues. Full variable domain (outside the CDR3, taken from reference TRBV30 and TRBJ1-5): SQTIHQWPATLVQPVGSPLSLECTVEGTSNPNLYWYRQAAGRGLQLLFYSVGIGQISSEVPQNLSASRPQDRQFILSSKKLLLSDSGFYLCAWSVLGTNQPQHFGDGTRLSIL.